This TCR beta chain was obtained from a study of T cell responses to AZD1222 COVID-19 vaccine. The germline V and J ends were trimmed by 3 bases and 4 bases, with 9 bases remaining between them. The CDR3 length is 14 residues. Germline V gene lookup returns CDR1 SGHTA and CDR2 FQGNSA. The data were produced by immunoSEQ multiplex PCR, yet TCRdb's version contains in-frame clones alone and is incomplete. The sample records approximately 6,100 clones, over 75% being singletons. As for this clone: The antigen is undetermined.

Second-dose groups at about 4 or about 12 weeks were pooled. Notes on the study in general: Increases in Spike-specific TCR breadth and depth were seen after two AZD1222 doses. Spike-wide coverage was observed for vaccine-associated CD4 TCRs, with dominant responses at 160-218 and 743-854. It should be noted that donors were predominantly white British and more often female, and clonal diversity was possibly underestimated.

The source was peripheral blood, collected 28 days after the second AZD1222 dose. The clonotype originates from an adult who received the AZD1222 COVID-19 vaccine. This chain links TRBV7-2 with TRBJ2-2; no firm D call. In DNA, the CDR3 is TGTGCCAGCAGCTTGGCTACCTTCACCGGGGAGCTGTTTTTT. This encodes CASSLATFTGELFF.